A selection of T cell receptor beta chains follows, all from one sample in a study of cytotoxic CD8 clonotypes in ibrutinib-treated CLL. The protocol was immunoSEQ multiplex PCR, while the TCRdb copy is restricted to in-frame clones and leaves out a portion. The data contain approximately 70,000 clones, around 82% of them singletons. This sample comprised PBMCs, obtained at disease progression, from a patient treated with ibrutinib. Receptors were obtained from a human donor with chronic lymphocytic leukemia. CDR3s leave out the opening cysteine and the closing phenylalanine or tryptophan. The order of the fields is CDR3 protein, V gene, J gene.

ASSLLGTDTQY,TRBV11-2,TRBJ2-3
ASSMGANQPQH,TRBV19,TRBJ1-5
ASSTDVYLTYGYT,TRBV6-1,TRBJ1-2
ASTQNSGYT,TRBV5-6,TRBJ1-2
ASSLVAGELF,TRBV11-2,TRBJ2-2
ASSEWGGGYT,TRBV2,TRBJ1-2
ASNKFGGPGTDTQY,TRBV4-1,TRBJ2-3
AWSVGSLSYT,TRBV30,TRBJ1-2
ASSTGPSYEQY,TRBV28,TRBJ2-7
AMNSGKSSHEQY,TRBV10-3,TRBJ2-7
ASSLAPGRTNTGELF,TRBV5-1,TRBJ2-2
ASSLASGGNEKLF,TRBV7-2,TRBJ1-4
ASSLSDGRYNEQF,TRBV5-5,TRBJ2-1
ASSAGGNEQF,TRBV9,TRBJ2-1
ASSEGALVIRGSETQY,TRBV2,TRBJ2-5
ASSLWDVSYEQY,TRBV28,TRBJ2-7